Each of the 16 T cell receptor beta chains below was sequenced from the same sample in a study of blood T cell repertoires in COVID-19. Data came from immunoSEQ multiplex PCR; TCRdb stores just in-frame clones and leaves some out. The sample holds approximately 110,000 clones, around four fifths seen once. Sequencing used peripheral blood. These receptors all come from a man aged 80 or over with COVID-19, enrolled during active disease.

The chain uses TRBV10-1 and TRBJ1-5, with 7 bases matching TRBD1. There are 15 residues in the CDR3. From germline, CDR1 is WNHNN and CDR2 SYGVQD (reference sequence). The trim removed 4 bases at V and 5 bases at J, leaving 8 bases unmatched. In DNA form, the CDR3 reads TGCGCCAGCAGTGTAGACAGGGCCGGGGATCAGCCCCAGCATTTT. As protein: CASSVDRAGDQPQHF.

This clone was recorded a few times. V gene TRBV28 combines with J gene TRBJ1-5; TRBD1 aligns across 8 bases. V dropped 7 bases and J dropped 4; count of bases not matched to a gene: 6. CDR3 length equals 14 residues. Per germline, CDR1 MDHEN and CDR2 SYDVKM. The CDR3 is CASTTGQGNQPQHF. CDR3 nucleotides: TGTGCCAGCACAACTGGACAGGGTAATCAGCCCCAGCATTTT. Combining the CDR3 with reference TRBV28 and TRBJ1-5 gives the whole variable domain DVKVTQSSRYLVKRTGEKVFLECVQDMDHENMFWYRQDPGLGLRLIYFSYDVKMKEKGDIPEGYSVSREKKERFSLILESASTNQTSMYLCASTTGQGNQPQHFGDGTRLSIL.

The CDR3 DNA follows: TGCGCCAGCAGCTTGGGAGGACAGGGGAGCTACAATGAGCAGTTCTTC. The encoded protein is CASSLGGQGSYNEQFF. The rearrangement links TRBV5-1 to TRBJ2-1; 9 nucleotides match TRBD1. The germline CDR1 and CDR2 sequences are SGHRS and YFSETQ. This CDR3 comprises 16 residues. With V trimmed by 0 bases and J by 3 bases, 4 bases remained unmatched.

This chain links TRBV5-4 with TRBJ2-7; 9 bases match TRBD2. This CDR3 spans 17 amino acids. CDR1 is SGHNT, CDR2 YYREEE, per germline (reference sequence). V gave up 2 bases and J gave up 0 bases; unmatched junction bases: 9. CDR3 loop: CASSFPKLAGTSYEQYF. The CDR3 bases are TGTGCCAGCAGCTTCCCTAAGCTAGCGGGGACCTCCTACGAGCAGTACTTC.

J is TRBJ2-7 and V is TRBV30; 9 bases are shared with TRBD2. In germline, CDR1 is GTSNPN, CDR2 SVGIG (reference sequence). The V segment lost 3 bases and the J segment 3 bases; nucleotides outside the gene matches: 6. The length of the CDR3 is 14 residues. The CDR3 here is CAWSGGLANYEQYF. DNA of the CDR3: TGTGCCTGGAGCGGAGGACTAGCGAACTACGAGCAGTACTTC.

This clone was found a few times. The J gene is TRBJ1-1, the V gene TRBV7-9, with D maybe TRBD1 (6 bases). There are 11 residues in the CDR3. Germline V gene data show CDR1 as SEHNR and CDR2 as FQNEAQ (reference sequence). V shed 3 bases and J shed 7 bases, with 6 bases lying between them. This CDR3 is CASSLTGEAFF. The CDR3 region has the DNA TGTGCCAGCAGCTTGACAGGTGAAGCTTTCTTT.

This chain joins TRBV3-1 (or the pseudogene TRBV3-2) and TRBJ1-6; 7 bases line up with TRBD1. The germline V gene has CDR1 LGHDT and CDR2 YNNKEL (reference sequence). The CDR3 is made up of 15 amino acids. Losses at the gene ends were 0 bases for V and 7 bases for J; bases not matched to a gene: 3. CDR3 loop: CASSQDGQANSPLHF. CDR3 sequence (DNA): TGTGCCAGCAGCCAAGATGGACAGGCGAATTCACCCCTCCACTTT.

To note about this clone: This sample includes further DNA sequences coding for the same CDR3. The gene calls are TRBV7-2 and TRBJ1-1, with 8 bases matching TRBD1. Germline V gene lookup returns CDR1 SGHTA and CDR2 FQGNSA. The CDR3 covers 15 residues. After removal of 2 bases from V and 1 base from J, the junction contained 3 bases not matched to a gene. The CDR3 region has the DNA TGTGCCAGCAGCTTACTCGGGACAGGGAACACTGAAGCTTTCTTT. It codes for CASSLLGTGNTEAFF.

This chain uses TRBV29-1 with TRBJ1-4; TRBD1 might be the D (6 bases). Per the germline V gene, CDR1 is SQVTM and CDR2 is ANQGSEA. The CDR3 covers 14 residues. The CDR3 DNA follows: TGCAGGTCCGGAGGGGGGGCAACTAATGAAAAACTGTTTTTT. This codes for CRSGGGATNEKLFF.

The chain is built from TRBV6-5 and TRBJ1-2; 9 bases align to TRBD1. The CDR3 runs 15 residues. V lost 4 bases, J lost 4 bases, and 7 bases stayed unmatched. From germline, CDR1 is MNHEY and CDR2 SVGAGI. This CDR3 reads CASSFGTGSAYGYTF. The CDR3 nucleotides are TGTGCCAGCAGTTTCGGGACAGGGTCTGCCTATGGCTACACCTTC.

The J gene is TRBJ2-3, the V gene TRBV2; D gene unclear. The CDR3 totals 19 residues. Germline CDR1 and CDR2: SNHLY and FYNNEI. Trimming took 0 bases from V and 2 from J, leaving 21 bases between them. The CDR3 sequence: CASSEAATRNLRFTDTQYF. The CDR3 coding sequence is TGTGCCAGCAGTGAAGCGGCAACCAGGAACCTCCGATTCACAGATACGCAGTATTTT. Based on the CDR3 plus reference TRBV2 and TRBJ2-3, the full variable domain is EPEVTQTPSHQVTQMGQEVILRCVPISNHLYFYWYRQILGQKVEFLVSFYNNEISEKSEIFDDQFSVERPDGSNFTLKIRSTKLEDSAMYFCASSEAATRNLRFTDTQYFGPGTRLTVL.

CDR3 DNA: TGCGCCAGCAGCCAAGATCAGCTAGCGTCGTACAATGAGCAGTTCTTC. This translates into CASSQDQLASYNEQFF. The gene calls are TRBV4-3 and TRBJ2-1; a weak D match, TRBD2 (6 bases). Trimming shortened V by 0 bases and J by 4 bases, and 13 bases separated the two germline ends. CDR1 is LGHNA, CDR2 YSLEER, per germline. This CDR3 has 16 residues.

This rearrangement joins TRBV5-1 to TRBJ2-7, with TRBD1 identical over 10 bases. This CDR3 comprises 14 residues. CDR1 SGHRS and CDR2 YFSETQ come from the germline V gene. V gave up 2 bases and J gave up 7 bases; unmatched junction bases: 6. The chain's CDR3 is CASSLRQGAGEQYF. DNA for the CDR3: TGCGCCAGCAGCTTACGACAGGGGGCAGGGGAGCAGTACTTC.

The chain combines TRBV27 with TRBJ2-7, with 8 bases identical to TRBD1. The V gene end was trimmed by 4 bases and the J gene end by 4 bases; junction bases not matched to a gene: 6. This CDR3 contains 14 residues. Looked up from germline, CDR1 is MNHEY and CDR2 is SMNVEV (reference sequence). The CDR3 DNA reads as TGTGCCAGCAGTTCCCCGGGACAGGAGTACGAGCAGTACTTC. This sequence encodes CASSSPGQEYEQYF.

The chain is built from TRBV6-1 and TRBJ1-4; D ambiguous. Germline-derived CDR1 and CDR2 are MNHNS and SASEGT. The CDR3 contains 14 residues. V was cut by 1 base and J by 4 bases, with 7 bases left in between. CDR3 nucleotides: TGTGCCAGCAGTGAAGGTTCCTTTAATGAAAAACTGTTTTTT. Its protein product is CASSEGSFNEKLFF.

As DNA, the CDR3 is TGTGCCAGCAGCCTCCCCGGGGGGACCACTGAAGCTTTCTTT. It translates to CASSLPGGTTEAFF. J is TRBJ1-1 and V is TRBV11-2, with D perhaps TRBD1 (5 bases). V was pared by 5 bases and J by 4 bases, with 14 bases between. The CDR3 is made up of 14 amino acids. Germline CDR1 reads SGHAT; CDR2 reads FQNNGV. Full variable domain (missing parts from reference TRBV11-2 and TRBJ1-1): EAGVAQSPRYKIIEKRQSVAFWCNPISGHATLYWYQQILGQGPKLLIQFQNNGVVDDSQLPKDRFSAERLKGVDSTLKIQPAKLEDSAVYLCASSLPGGTTEAFFGQGTRLTVV.